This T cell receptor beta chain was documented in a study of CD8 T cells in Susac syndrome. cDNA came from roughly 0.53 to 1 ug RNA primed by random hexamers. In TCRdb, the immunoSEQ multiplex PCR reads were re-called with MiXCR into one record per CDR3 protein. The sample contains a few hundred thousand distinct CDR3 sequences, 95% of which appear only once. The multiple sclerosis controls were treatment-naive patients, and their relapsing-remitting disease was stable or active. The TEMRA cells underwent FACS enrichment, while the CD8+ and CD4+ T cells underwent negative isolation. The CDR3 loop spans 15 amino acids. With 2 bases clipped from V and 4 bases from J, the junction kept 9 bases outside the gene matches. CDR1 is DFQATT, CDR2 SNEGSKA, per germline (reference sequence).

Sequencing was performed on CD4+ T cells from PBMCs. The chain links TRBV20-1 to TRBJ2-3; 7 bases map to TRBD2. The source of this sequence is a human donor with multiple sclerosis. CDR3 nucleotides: TGCAGTGCTAGACGATCCAGCGGGGTACCAGATACGCAGTATTTT. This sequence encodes CSARRSSGVPDTQYF.